Presented here are 17 T cell receptor beta chains from one specimen sequenced in a study of regulatory T cells in long-lasting Graves disease. Indicated time point: persistent/refractory GD, antithyroid drugs over 5 years with positive TRAb. With RNA extracted from PBMCs as input, the TCR library was made. Construction of the TCR beta libraries employed iRepertoire HTBI primers in conjunction with Arm-PCR of CDR3 regions. TCRdb used MiXCR to reprocess the multiplex PCR reads, holding one entry per CDR3 protein. Of over 650,000 distinct CDR3 sequences in the sample, approximately 29% are singletons; the top ten hold 40% to 50%. This specimen was peripheral blood mononuclear cells (PBMCs), taken when the disease was refractory, from a patient treated with antithyroid drugs. The source of these receptors is a female donor with Graves disease.

The chain uses TRBV19 and TRBJ2-5, with 7 bases that match TRBD2. The CDR3 contains 16 residues. Trimming took 3 bases from V and 1 from J; bases not matched to a gene: 8. Germline lookup yields CDR1 LNHDA and CDR2 SQIVND (reference sequence). DNA of the CDR3: TGTGCCAGTAGTATTCCTTCGGCTAGCGGCCAAGAGACCCAGTACTTC. Translating it yields CASSIPSASGQETQYF. The complete variable domain, with remaining parts taken from reference TRBV19 and TRBJ2-5, reads DGGITQSPKYLFRKEGQNVTLSCEQNLNHDAMYWYRQDPGQGLRLIYYSQIVNDFQKGDIAEGYSVSREKKESFPLTVTSAQKNPTAFYLCASSIPSASGQETQYFGPGTRLLVL.

This clonotype was seen a handful of times. The chain has TRBV28 and TRBJ2-5; TRBD2 aligns across 7 bases. The J segment lost 5 bases and the V segment lost 2 bases, leaving 8 bases of the junction unmatched. The CDR3 is 15 residues long. Germline V gives CDR1 MDHEN, CDR2 SYDVKM. CDR3 sequence: CASSLPSLGGETQYF. Here the CDR3 DNA reads TGTGCCAGCAGTTTACCATCCCTGGGGGGGGAGACCCAGTACTTC.

This clonotype has only a few counts. V and J are TRBV6-2 or TRBV6-3 and TRBJ1-2, with D hard to call. V was cut by 4 bases and J by 8 bases, with 11 bases left in between. Germline lookup yields CDR1 MNHEY and CDR2 SVGEGT. CDR3 length equals 12 residues. The DNA for the CDR3 is TGTGCCAGCAGTTGGGGAATAATCGGCTACACCTTC. Amino acid sequence: CASSWGIIGYTF.

This clonotype was found many times. This chain joins TRBV2 and TRBJ1-2, with 8 positions matching TRBD1. Germline V gives CDR1 SNHLY, CDR2 FYNNEI. This CDR3 region has 13 residues. Trimming at V came to 4 bases and at J to 2 bases, leaving 0 bases not matched to a gene. DNA for the CDR3: TGTGCCAGCAGTGGGACAGGGAACTATGGCTACACCTTC. Translation gives CASSGTGNYGYTF.

This clonotype was seen only a few times. This chain joins TRBV15 and TRBJ2-1; 12 bases line up with TRBD1. CDR1 and CDR2 from the germline V gene are LNHNV and YYDKDF (reference sequence). Germline trimming cut 1 base from V and 8 bases from J; bases unmatched to any gene: 12. The CDR3 sequence is 18 residues long. The CDR3 DNA reads TGTGCCACCAGCAGAGTGGTGGGGACAGGGGGCCTGGGGCATGAGCAGTTCTTC. This encodes CATSRVVGTGGLGHEQFF.

This sequence joins TRBV4-1 and TRBJ1-5, with 9 bases lining up with TRBD1. The CDR3 consists of 16 residues. CDR1 and CDR2 from the germline V gene are MGHRA and YSYEKL. V shed 4 bases, J shed 3 bases, and the junction held 7 bases outside the gene matches. DNA of the CDR3: TGCGCCAGCAGCCCGGGGGGACAGGGACTCAATCAGCCCCAGCATTTT. It codes for CASSPGGQGLNQPQHF.

The genes are TRBV12-3 or TRBV12-4 and TRBJ1-1; D remains unclear. The CDR3 length is 15 residues. V lost 1 base, J lost 5 bases, and 14 bases lay in between. CDR3 sequence: CASSLVFFGKTEAFF. The CDR3 region has the DNA TGTGCCAGCAGTTTAGTGTTTTTCGGGAAGACTGAAGCTTTCTTT.

The chain has TRBV12-3 or TRBV12-4 and TRBJ2-7; TRBD1 aligns across 9 bases. V was clipped by 3 bases and J by 3 bases; unmatched bases: 3. The CDR3 has 14 residues. The CDR3 region has the DNA TGTGCCAGCAGTTTGACAGGGGGTATCTACGAGCAGTACTTC. It codes for CASSLTGGIYEQYF.

This clonotype has more than one count but fewer than ten. The V gene is TRBV29-1, the J gene TRBJ1-4, with D possibly TRBD1 on 6 matching bases. This CDR3 region has 13 residues. The V gene lost 4 bases and the J gene lost 5 bases, with 11 bases spanning the gap. Germline-derived CDR1 and CDR2 are SQVTM and ANQGSEA. Here the CDR3 DNA reads TGCAGCGTTGGCCAGGGGCTAAATGAAAAACTGTTTTTT. It yields the protein CSVGQGLNEKLFF.

This rearrangement joins TRBV3-1 to TRBJ1-1; D may be TRBD1 (6 bases). Germline V gives CDR1 LGHDT, CDR2 YNNKEL (reference sequence). CDR3 length equals 16 residues. V was cut by 0 bases and J by 1 base, with 12 bases left in between. The CDR3 here is CASSQEGLGANTEAFF. The CDR3, as DNA: TGTGCCAGCAGCCAAGAGGGATTGGGGGCGAACACTGAAGCTTTCTTT.

The V gene is TRBV20-1, the J gene TRBJ1-2, with D unresolved. Germline CDR1 reads DFQATT; CDR2 reads SNEGSKA (reference sequence). This CDR3 contains 12 residues. The V gene lost 3 bases and the J gene lost 4 bases, with 9 bases spanning the gap. The CDR3 bases are TGCAGTGCTAGGTCAGGAGGCTATGGCTACACCTTC. Translating gives CSARSGGYGYTF.

The J gene is TRBJ2-7, the V gene TRBV11-2; 7 bases line up with TRBD1. J gave up 1 base and V 6 bases, and 12 bases lay outside the gene matches. The CDR3 is 16 amino acids. The germline V gene has CDR1 SGHAT and CDR2 FQNNGV. The CDR3 region has the DNA TGTGCCAGCAGTCCTAACTTGGGACAGAGATCCTACGAGCAGTACTTC. Amino acids: CASSPNLGQRSYEQYF.

J is TRBJ2-7 and V is TRBV11-2; weak D call: TRBD1 (5 bases). The CDR3 has 14 amino acids. Trimming took 2 bases from V and 3 from J, leaving 11 bases between them. The germline V gene has CDR1 SGHAT and CDR2 FQNNGV. CDR3 nucleotides: TGTGCCAGCAGCTTAAACAGGAAGAACTACGAGCAGTACTTC. Protein: CASSLNRKNYEQYF. The full variable domain, its missing parts supplied by reference TRBV11-2 and TRBJ2-7, is EAGVAQSPRYKIIEKRQSVAFWCNPISGHATLYWYQQILGQGPKLLIQFQNNGVVDDSQLPKDRFSAERLKGVDSTLKIQPAKLEDSAVYLCASSLNRKNYEQYFGPGTRLTVT.

This clonotype has a count of ten or more. The chain recombines TRBV27 with TRBJ1-2; tentatively, D is TRBD1 (6 bases). V was cut by 5 bases and J by 7 bases, with 14 bases left in between. The CDR3 runs 13 residues. Per the germline V gene, CDR1 is MNHEY and CDR2 is SMNVEV (reference sequence). CDR3 in amino acids: CASSRRQVSGYTF. CDR3 nucleotides: TGTGCCAGCAGTAGGAGACAGGTCTCTGGCTACACCTTC.

This clonotype was seen a handful of times. The rearrangement joins TRBV2 to TRBJ2-2, with 9 bases that match TRBD2. Trimming removed 2 bases from V and 4 bases from J; junction bases left unmatched: 5. Germline lookup yields CDR1 SNHLY and CDR2 FYNNEI. The CDR3 totals 16 residues. CDR3: CASSEKSGRLTGELFF. The DNA for the CDR3 is TGTGCCAGCAGTGAAAAGAGCGGGAGGCTCACCGGGGAGCTGTTTTTT.

This clonotype was detected a few times. The CDR3 DNA reads as TGTGCCAGCAGCCCCCGGGACAGGGCGGGTGGCTACACCTTC. Translation: CASSPRDRAGGYTF. The gene calls are TRBV3-1 and TRBJ1-2; 9 bases match TRBD1. Trimming cost V 4 bases and J 7 bases; bases outside gene matches: 7. The CDR3 is made up of 14 amino acids. The germline gives CDR1 LGHDT, CDR2 YNNKEL (reference sequence).

CDR3 sequence: CASSLERGSNQPQHF. CDR3 nucleotide sequence: TGTGCCAGCAGTTTGGAAAGGGGCAGCAATCAGCCCCAGCATTTT. V and J are TRBV27 and TRBJ1-5, with D tentatively TRBD1 (5 bases). The germline CDR1 and CDR2 sequences are MNHEY and SMNVEV (reference sequence). V shed 3 bases and J shed 1 base, with 10 bases lying between them. The length of the CDR3 is 15 residues.